The 23 T cell receptor beta chains below all came from one sample that was sequenced in a study of blood T cell repertoires in COVID-19 (dated by TCRdb to between 2020 and 2021). Library preparation employed the immunoSEQ multiplex PCR assay. TCRdb provides this immuneACCESS table in a form limited to in-frame rearrangements. Some clones are lacking; in checked studies, under half of them reflect an unresolved V gene, and why the rest are absent is not known. For this sample the table gives about 190,000 clones, of which around 79% were detected only once. The ten top clones hold about 13% of the sample. Sample: peripheral blood. The receptor set was obtained from a man aged 45-65 years who had recovered from COVID-19.

The chain is built from TRBV3-1 (or the pseudogene TRBV3-2) and TRBJ2-1; 13 bases are shared with TRBD2. Germline V gene sequence: CDR1 LGHDT, CDR2 YNNKEL (reference sequence). The CDR3 totals 17 residues. Germline trimming cut 1 base from V and 9 bases from J; bases unmatched to any gene: 9. CDR3 coding DNA: TGTGCCAGCAGCCAAGTTTTACTAGCGGGAGGGTTCGGTGAGCAGTTCTTC. Translated, it gives CASSQVLLAGGFGEQFF.

V is TRBV7-2 and J is TRBJ2-5, with 7 nucleotides matching TRBD1. V lost 6 bases and J lost 2; bases outside the gene matches: 6. From germline, CDR1 is SGHTA and CDR2 FQGNSA. CDR3 length equals 14 residues. The CDR3 DNA reads as TGTGCCAGCAGTTACAGGGGTGGGCAAGAGACCCAGTACTTC. This sequence encodes CASSYRGGQETQYF.

The chain employs TRBV4-3 and TRBJ2-1, with 13 bases fitting TRBD2. Trimming removed 0 bases from V and 6 bases from J; junction bases left unmatched: 5. The CDR3 contains 17 residues. CDR1 is LGHNA and CDR2 is YSLEER in the germline V gene. The CDR3 DNA sequence: TGCGCCAGCAGCCAAGAACTAGCGGGAGGGCCCATCAATGAGCAGTTCTTC. Amino acid sequence: CASSQELAGGPINEQFF.

The rearrangement links TRBV5-1 to TRBJ1-2, with D unresolved. V was shortened by 0 bases and J by 7 bases, with 16 bases between the two germline ends. This CDR3 spans 15 amino acids. Germline values: CDR1 SGHRS, CDR2 YFSETQ. This CDR3 reads CASSLGGIPPGGYTF. DNA for the CDR3: TGCGCCAGCAGCTTGGGAGGGATTCCCCCGGGTGGCTACACCTTC.

This chain connects TRBV6-5 to TRBJ2-1; D remains unclear. In germline, CDR1 is MNHEY, CDR2 SVGAGI. The CDR3 totals 13 residues. V gave up 7 bases and J gave up 9 bases, with 16 bases separating them. The CDR3 DNA reads TGTGCCAGCACCCCGACCCCCTCGGGTGAGCAGTTCTTC. It codes for CASTPTPSGEQFF.

CDR3 loop: CASSSDGGNQPQHF. The CDR3 nucleotides read TGTGCCAGCTCATCTGACGGAGGTAATCAGCCCCAGCATTTT. The chain recombines TRBV18 with TRBJ1-5; D is unresolved. The V gene lost 5 bases and the J gene lost 4 bases, with 12 bases spanning the gap. CDR1 KGHSH and CDR2 LQKENI come from the germline V gene. There are 14 residues in the CDR3.

The V gene is TRBV18, the J gene TRBJ2-5; TRBD2 matches at 7 bases. The CDR3 length is 15 residues. Looked up from germline, CDR1 is KGHSH and CDR2 is LQKENI. Trimming removed 3 bases from V and 3 bases from J; junction bases left unmatched: 7. In DNA form, the CDR3 reads TGTGCCAGCTCACCGCGGCTAGCGGCAAAAGAGACCCAGTACTTC. Its translation: CASSPRLAAKETQYF.

This chain links TRBV4-1 with TRBJ2-5, with 9 nucleotides matching TRBD1. CDR1 MGHRA and CDR2 YSYEKL come from the germline V gene. J was trimmed by 2 bases and V by 1 base; bases with no gene match: 2. The CDR3 loop spans 15 amino acids. In nucleotides, the CDR3 is TGCGCCAGCAGCCAAGGACAGGGGGGTCAAGAGACCCAGTACTTC. Its translation: CASSQGQGGQETQYF.

The chain uses TRBV7-3 and TRBJ2-1, with D perhaps TRBD2 (7 bases). Germline CDR1 SGHTA, CDR2 FQGTGA. The CDR3 is 16 amino acids. V was trimmed by 6 bases and J by 9 bases, leaving 24 bases between them. CDR3 in DNA: TGTGCCAGCAGTCCCGACGGGGGGCGCGGGGTCCTTGAGCAGTTCTTC. This gives the protein CASSPDGGRGVLEQFF.

This clone was recorded a few times. The chain links TRBV20-1 to TRBJ2-3; TRBD1 matches 7 bases. Trimming removed 3 bases from V and 3 bases from J; junction bases left unmatched: 9. The CDR3 is 15 residues long. Looked up from germline, CDR1 is DFQATT and CDR2 is SNEGSKA (reference sequence). CDR3 residues: CSASMTGSGTDTQYF. The CDR3 bases are TGCAGTGCTAGTATGACAGGGTCGGGGACAGATACGCAGTATTTT.

This chain uses TRBV7-3 with TRBJ2-1, with 14 bases identical to TRBD2. After removal of 5 bases from V and 7 bases from J, the junction contained 4 bases not matched to a gene. The CDR3 has 15 residues. CDR1 and CDR2 from the germline V gene are SGHTA and FQGTGA. CDR3: CASSPRTSGRNEQFF. CDR3 DNA sequence: TGTGCCAGCAGCCCGAGGACTAGCGGGAGGAATGAGCAGTTCTTC.

This sequence joins TRBV6-6 and TRBJ2-7; 9 positions agree with TRBD1. Germline loops: CDR1 MNHNY, CDR2 SVGAGI (reference sequence). The CDR3 spans 15 residues. V was clipped by 7 bases and J by 7 bases; unmatched bases: 14. The CDR3 coding sequence is TGTGCCAGCACCTACGCGACAGGGGGGTTTGGAGAGCAGTACTTC. Amino acid sequence: CASTYATGGFGEQYF.

The chain is built from TRBV27 and TRBJ1-5; D call uncertain. The V and J ends lost 6 bases and 1 base respectively, with 7 bases between them. Germline-derived CDR1 and CDR2 are MNHEY and SMNVEV (reference sequence). The CDR3 spans 13 residues. CDR3 nucleotides: TGTGCCAGCAGCCGACACAGCAATCAGCCCCAGCATTTT. Translation: CASSRHSNQPQHF.

This clone came up a few times. The chain carries TRBV3-1 (or the pseudogene TRBV3-2) and TRBJ2-7; TRBD1 agrees at 9 bases. Per germline, CDR1 LGHDT and CDR2 YNNKEL (reference sequence). The CDR3 has 16 residues. Germline trimming cut 4 bases from V and 1 base from J; bases unmatched to any gene: 8. The CDR3 spells CASSPLTGTGSYEQYF. In nucleotides, the CDR3 is TGTGCCAGCAGCCCATTAACCGGGACAGGGTCCTACGAGCAGTACTTC.

This chain connects TRBV11-1 to TRBJ2-5, with TRBD2 identical over 7 bases. The ends lost 1 base at V and 3 bases at J; junction bases unmatched: 8. Germline V lookup: CDR1 SGHAT, CDR2 FQDESV (reference sequence). The CDR3 runs 16 residues. The CDR3 here is CASSLDVGGPEETQYF. The DNA of the CDR3 is TGTGCCAGCAGCTTAGATGTGGGAGGGCCGGAAGAGACCCAGTACTTC.

The chain carries TRBV5-1 and TRBJ2-1; D might be TRBD1 (6 bases). Deletions cut 9 bases from V and 0 bases from J, with 13 bases between. There are 14 residues in the CDR3. Germline CDR1 is SGHRS and CDR2 is YFSETQ. CDR3 sequence: CATTTGSSYNEQFF. The CDR3 nucleotides are TGCGCCACCACTACAGGGAGCTCCTACAATGAGCAGTTCTTC.

The chain has TRBV28 and TRBJ2-3; D may be TRBD2 (6 bases). This CDR3 has 14 residues. Germline loops: CDR1 MDHEN, CDR2 SYDVKM. V was cut by 6 bases and J by 0 bases, with 10 bases left in between. DNA of the CDR3: TGTGCCAGCAGGGGAGGAATTAGCACAGATACGCAGTATTTT. Its translation: CASRGGISTDTQYF.

This clone was observed a single time. The rearrangement links TRBV12-3 or TRBV12-4 to TRBJ2-5, with D possibly being TRBD2 (6 bases). There are 13 residues in the CDR3. Trimming shortened V by 5 bases and J by 6 bases, and 13 bases separated the two germline ends. The CDR3, as DNA: TGTGCCAGCAGTAGAGGGACTTCGAAGACCCAGTACTTC. Its translation: CASSRGTSKTQYF.

The V and J genes are TRBV5-1 and TRBJ2-1; 15 nucleotides agree with TRBD2. CDR1 is SGHRS, CDR2 YFSETQ, per germline. V lost 0 bases and J lost 0; bases outside the gene matches: 4. The CDR3 has 19 amino acids. CDR3 residues: CASSLDRTSGRGSYNEQFF. The CDR3 coding sequence is TGCGCCAGCAGCTTGGATAGGACTAGCGGGAGGGGCTCCTACAATGAGCAGTTCTTC.

In nucleotides, the CDR3 is TGTGCCAGCAGCGGACGACAGGGGCCCCTCCACTTT. This encodes CASSGRQGPLHF. V and J are TRBV9 and TRBJ1-6; 8 bases align to TRBD1. CDR1 is SGDLS and CDR2 is YYNGEE in the germline V gene. The trim removed 3 bases at V and 13 bases at J, leaving 3 bases unmatched. This CDR3 region has 12 residues.

The chain is built from TRBV12-3 or TRBV12-4 and TRBJ2-3; the D is unclear. Trimming shortened V by 7 bases and J by 4 bases, and 12 bases separated the two germline ends. CDR3 length equals 13 residues. In nucleotides, the CDR3 is TGTGCCAGCACCATAAGTGGGCCAGATACGCAGTATTTT. Its protein product is CASTISGPDTQYF.

This clone occurred a few times. The chain joins TRBV30 to TRBJ2-1; TRBD2 matches at 14 bases. Germline assignment: CDR1 GTSNPN and CDR2 SVGIG (reference sequence). V was clipped by 8 bases and J by 13 bases; unmatched bases: 7. The CDR3 totals 12 residues. The CDR3 DNA reads as TGTGCCCATGGACTAGCGGGAGGCATCCAGTTCTTC. The encoded protein is CAHGLAGGIQFF.

The J gene is TRBJ1-3, the V gene TRBV7-9, with 7 bases fitting TRBD1. CDR3 length: 17 amino acids. Germline V gene lookup returns CDR1 SEHNR and CDR2 FQNEAQ (reference sequence). Trimming cost V 3 bases and J 3 bases; bases outside gene matches: 11. The CDR3 is CASSLQLGTVLGNTIYF. CDR3 nucleotides: TGTGCCAGCAGCTTGCAACTCGGGACAGTTCTTGGAAACACCATATATTTT.